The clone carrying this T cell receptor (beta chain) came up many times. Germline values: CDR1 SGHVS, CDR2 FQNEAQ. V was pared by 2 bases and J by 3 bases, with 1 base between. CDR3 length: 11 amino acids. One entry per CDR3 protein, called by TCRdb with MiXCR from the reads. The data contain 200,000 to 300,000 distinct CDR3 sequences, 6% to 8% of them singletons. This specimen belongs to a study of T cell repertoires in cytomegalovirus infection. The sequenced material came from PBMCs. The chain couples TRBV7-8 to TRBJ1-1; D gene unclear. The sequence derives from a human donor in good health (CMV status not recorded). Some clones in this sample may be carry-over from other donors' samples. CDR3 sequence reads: CASSLHTEAFF. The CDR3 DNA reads TGTGCCAGCAGCTTACACACTGAAGCTTTCTTT. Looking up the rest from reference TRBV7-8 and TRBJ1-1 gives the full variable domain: GAGVSQSPRYKVAKRGQDVALRCDPISGHVSLFWYQQALGQGPEFLTYFQNEAQLDKSGLPSDRFFAERPEGSVSTLKIQRTQQEDSAVYLCASSLHTEAFFGQGTRLTVV.